A selection of T cell receptor beta chains follows, all from one sample in a study of early stage breast cancer tumors. Clones were sequenced by immunoSEQ multiplex PCR, and TCRdb holds only the in-frame ones, with some missing. The table has tens of thousands of clones, more than 70% seen once; the top ten hold under 4.5%. Sequences were obtained from blood. These receptors all stem from a person in their 40s with breast cancer. Each CDR3 is given with its conserved first and last residue. The D gene is left open where the match is weak. Only some rows state a clone size, as once, few, many or a class for expanded clones.

abundance: -
v_gene: TRBV4-2
d_gene: TRBD2
j_gene: TRBJ2-5
CDR3nt: TGTGCCAGCAGCCTAGGGACTAGCGAACAAGAGACCCAGTACTTC
CDR3aa: CASSLGTSEQETQYF

abundance: -
v_gene: TRBV4-1
d_gene: -
j_gene: TRBJ1-4
CDR3nt: TGCGCCAGCACCCGACTCCCGACAGTCAGGGTTGAAAAACTGTTTTTT
CDR3aa: CASTRLPTVRVEKLFF

abundance: -
v_gene: TRBV18
d_gene: TRBD1
j_gene: TRBJ1-2
CDR3nt: TGTGCCAGCTCACCGGGACAGGGCCATGGCTACACCTTC
CDR3aa: CASSPGQGHGYTF

abundance: -
v_gene: TRBV5-4
d_gene: TRBD2
j_gene: TRBJ2-7
CDR3nt: TGTGCCAGCAGCCCCAAGGGTGCGGGAGGGCTCTCCTACGAGCAGTACTTC
CDR3aa: CASSPKGAGGLSYEQYF

abundance: -
v_gene: TRBV19
d_gene: -
j_gene: TRBJ1-1
CDR3nt: TGTGCCAGTAGTAGGCCGGGACAGAACACTGAAGCTTTCTTT
CDR3aa: CASSRPGQNTEAFF

abundance: -
v_gene: TRBV27
d_gene: -
j_gene: TRBJ1-1
CDR3nt: TGTGCCAGCTATGATTTCCTAGGAGGGGGGTCCACTGAAGCTTTCTTT
CDR3aa: CASYDFLGGGSTEAFF

abundance: -
v_gene: TRBV14
d_gene: -
j_gene: TRBJ1-1
CDR3nt: TGTGCCAGCAGCCTCGACAGGAACACTGAAGCTTTCTTT
CDR3aa: CASSLDRNTEAFF

abundance: few
v_gene: TRBV5-4
d_gene: TRBD2
j_gene: TRBJ2-5
CDR3nt: TGTGCCAGCAGCCTTCTTAGCGGGACAACGGAGACCCAGTACTTC
CDR3aa: CASSLLSGTTETQYF

abundance: few
v_gene: TRBV2
d_gene: -
j_gene: TRBJ2-5
CDR3nt: TGTGCCAGCAGTGAGGGGCTGTCCCTTGGAGAGACCCAGTACTTC
CDR3aa: CASSEGLSLGETQYF

abundance: -
v_gene: TRBV5-5
d_gene: -
j_gene: TRBJ2-3
CDR3nt: TGTGCCAGCAGCTCCGGGCGGACAGATACGCAGTATTTT
CDR3aa: CASSSGRTDTQYF

abundance: -
v_gene: TRBV2
d_gene: TRBD1
j_gene: TRBJ1-5
CDR3nt: TGTGCCAGCAGGATGGACAGGGGAGGCAATCAGCCCCAGCATTTT
CDR3aa: CASRMDRGGNQPQHF

abundance: once
v_gene: TRBV11-3
d_gene: -
j_gene: TRBJ2-3
CDR3nt: TGTGCCAGCAGCTTTGGATCAGATACGCAGTATTTT
CDR3aa: CASSFGSDTQYF

abundance: -
v_gene: TRBV6-1
d_gene: TRBD1
j_gene: TRBJ2-1
CDR3nt: TGTGCCAGCAGTGAAAGGACAGGGAACAATGAGCAGTTCTTC
CDR3aa: CASSERTGNNEQFF

abundance: -
v_gene: TRBV7-9
d_gene: -
j_gene: TRBJ2-7
CDR3nt: TGTGCCAGCAGCTTAGGGGCAGGTTCATCCGAGCAGTACTTC
CDR3aa: CASSLGAGSSEQYF

abundance: -
v_gene: TRBV19
d_gene: -
j_gene: TRBJ2-1
CDR3nt: TGTGCCAGTTCACCACCGCCCAGGCTCTCCTACAATGAGCAGTTCTTC
CDR3aa: CASSPPPRLSYNEQFF

abundance: -
v_gene: TRBV19
d_gene: TRBD1
j_gene: TRBJ2-1
CDR3nt: TGTGCCAGCCGTTCTGGGGGACAGGGTGGTGGTAAACGGCACAATGAGCAGTTCTTC
CDR3aa: CASRSGGQGGGKRHNEQFF

abundance: -
v_gene: TRBV15
d_gene: -
j_gene: TRBJ1-4
CDR3nt: TGTGCCACCAGCGGGGGTTGGACTAATGAAAAACTGTTTTTT
CDR3aa: CATSGGWTNEKLFF

abundance: once
v_gene: TRBV18
d_gene: -
j_gene: TRBJ2-2
CDR3nt: TGTGCCAGCTCCCAAACGATACGGGGCACCGGGGAGCTGTTTTTT
CDR3aa: CASSQTIRGTGELFF

abundance: -
v_gene: TRBV30
d_gene: -
j_gene: TRBJ1-3
CDR3nt: TGTGCCTGGACCTTGACAGAATCTGGAAACACCATATATTTT
CDR3aa: CAWTLTESGNTIYF

abundance: -
v_gene: TRBV30
d_gene: TRBD1
j_gene: TRBJ1-2
CDR3nt: TGTGCCTGGACTCCGACAGGGACGGGCTACACCTTC
CDR3aa: CAWTPTGTGYTF

abundance: -
v_gene: TRBV19
d_gene: TRBD1
j_gene: TRBJ1-3
CDR3nt: TGTGCCAGTAGTTCGACTGGGACAGGGACGATCGGCTCTGGAAACACCATATATTTT
CDR3aa: CASSSTGTGTIGSGNTIYF

abundance: -
v_gene: TRBV11-2
d_gene: -
j_gene: TRBJ2-7
CDR3nt: TGTGCCAGCAGCTCAACAGGGAGCGAGCAGTACTTC
CDR3aa: CASSSTGSEQYF

abundance: -
v_gene: TRBV11-1
d_gene: -
j_gene: TRBJ2-7
CDR3nt: TGTGCCAGCAGCCTACCGGGTCCCTACGAGCAGTACTTC
CDR3aa: CASSLPGPYEQYF

abundance: -
v_gene: TRBV2
d_gene: TRBD1
j_gene: TRBJ1-1
CDR3nt: TGTGCCAGCAGGGAACAGGGGAAAGCTTTCTTT
CDR3aa: CASREQGKAFF

abundance: -
v_gene: TRBV19
d_gene: -
j_gene: TRBJ1-5
CDR3nt: TGTGCCAGTACATCGGCCGGGACTTATCAGCCCCAGCATTTT
CDR3aa: CASTSAGTYQPQHF

abundance: few
v_gene: TRBV19
d_gene: -
j_gene: TRBJ2-5
CDR3nt: TGTGCCAGCCATACTGGAGGCCGGAGGGAAAACTTC
CDR3aa: CASHTGGRRENF

abundance: -
v_gene: TRBV19
d_gene: TRBD2
j_gene: TRBJ2-3
CDR3nt: TGTGCCAGTAGTAAGAATCGACTAGCGGGAGTTGATACGCAGTATTTT
CDR3aa: CASSKNRLAGVDTQYF

abundance: -
v_gene: TRBV5-1
d_gene: -
j_gene: TRBJ2-1
CDR3nt: TGCGCCAGCAGCCGTAGCTCTGGGGTAGAACGGAATGAGCAGTTCTTC
CDR3aa: CASSRSSGVERNEQFF

abundance: once
v_gene: TRBV5-6
d_gene: -
j_gene: TRBJ2-3
CDR3nt: TGTGCCAGCAGCTTAACCGACAGAGGGGCAGATACGCAGTATTTT
CDR3aa: CASSLTDRGADTQYF

abundance: -
v_gene: TRBV29-1
d_gene: TRBD1
j_gene: TRBJ1-2
CDR3nt: TGCAGCGTTGGGCATTTGGGAGGGGGCCGCTATGGCTACACCTTC
CDR3aa: CSVGHLGGGRYGYTF

abundance: -
v_gene: TRBV18
d_gene: -
j_gene: TRBJ1-2
CDR3nt: TGTGCCAGCTCACCACCGGGGCAGGGAGCTAACTATGGCTACACCTTC
CDR3aa: CASSPPGQGANYGYTF

abundance: -
v_gene: TRBV5-1
d_gene: TRBD1
j_gene: TRBJ1-5
CDR3nt: TGCGCCAGCAGCTTGGGAGCAGGGGGCTATAGCAATCAGCCCCAGCATTTT
CDR3aa: CASSLGAGGYSNQPQHF

abundance: -
v_gene: TRBV7-7
d_gene: -
j_gene: TRBJ2-5
CDR3nt: TGTGCTAGCAGCCACCAGGGGGGGAGAGGGGAGACCCAGTACTTC
CDR3aa: CASSHQGGRGETQYF

abundance: -
v_gene: TRBV18
d_gene: -
j_gene: TRBJ1-3
CDR3nt: TGTGCCAGCTCCCGCGACCAGGAGTTTTCTGGAAACACCATATATTTT
CDR3aa: CASSRDQEFSGNTIYF

abundance: -
v_gene: TRBV5-6
d_gene: TRBD1
j_gene: TRBJ1-2
CDR3nt: TGTGCCAGCAGCTTTGGGACAGAGAACTATGGCTACACCTTC
CDR3aa: CASSFGTENYGYTF

abundance: -
v_gene: TRBV7-2
d_gene: -
j_gene: TRBJ1-4
CDR3nt: TGTGCCAGCAGCTCCTCTACTGTGGGAAAACTGTTTTTT
CDR3aa: CASSSSTVGKLFF

abundance: -
v_gene: TRBV10-1
d_gene: -
j_gene: TRBJ2-7
CDR3nt: TGCGCCAGCAGTGAGTCGATGGCGGCCTACGAGCAGTACTTC
CDR3aa: CASSESMAAYEQYF

abundance: -
v_gene: TRBV5-4
d_gene: -
j_gene: TRBJ1-1
CDR3nt: TGTGCCAGCAGCTTGGCCGGGGCGGGAGACACTGAAGCTTTCTTT
CDR3aa: CASSLAGAGDTEAFF

abundance: -
v_gene: TRBV19
d_gene: -
j_gene: TRBJ2-7
CDR3nt: TGTGCCAGTAGTATTGGGCGGGACCTCTACGAGCAGTACTTC
CDR3aa: CASSIGRDLYEQYF

abundance: once
v_gene: TRBV19
d_gene: -
j_gene: TRBJ1-5
CDR3nt: TGTGCCTCGGAGGGGTTCTCGAGCAATCAGCCCCAGCATTTT
CDR3aa: CASEGFSSNQPQHF

abundance: -
v_gene: TRBV5-5
d_gene: TRBD1
j_gene: TRBJ2-1
CDR3nt: TGTGCCAGCAGCTTGGTGGGACAGGGGTATAATGAGCAGTTCTTC
CDR3aa: CASSLVGQGYNEQFF

abundance: once
v_gene: TRBV7-9
d_gene: TRBD2
j_gene: TRBJ2-1
CDR3nt: TGTGCCAGCAGCTCTCGGGCGGGAGGGCCGGTAGATGAGCAGTTCTTC
CDR3aa: CASSSRAGGPVDEQFF

abundance: -
v_gene: TRBV30
d_gene: TRBD1
j_gene: TRBJ2-7
CDR3nt: TGTGCCTGGAGTCCCGGGACAGTAACCTACGAGCAGTACTTC
CDR3aa: CAWSPGTVTYEQYF